One and the same sample provided the 19 T cell receptor beta chains below, sequenced in a study of human T cells and chemical hapten exposure. The time point: patch test 1, 2 weeks after DPC sensitization. Treatment meaning: therapeutic diphenylcyclopropenone sensitization with weekly scalp DPC. Via MiXCR, TCRdb re-called the RACE reads, giving one row per CDR3 protein. Of approximately 57,000 distinct CDR3 sequences listed, 9.3% are singletons. The sample in question was whole blood, obtained in connection with sensitization to the hapten diphenylcyclopropenone (DPC). These receptors all come from a woman aged 40 to 55 with alopecia areata. Some clones in this sample may be carry-over from other donors' samples.

The chain is built from TRBV29-1 and TRBJ2-5, with TRBD1 matching over 7 bases. J gave up 13 bases and V 7 bases, and 15 bases lay outside the gene matches. The CDR3 consists of 12 residues. From germline, CDR1 is SQVTM and CDR2 ANQGSEA. CDR3 in amino acids: CSAGTDQGTPYF. The CDR3 DNA is TGCAGCGCAGGGACAGACCAGGGCACTCCGTACTTC.

This clonotype occurred many times. DNA of the CDR3: TGTGCCAGCAGCTCCCGACAGGGCGGTGAAAAACTGTTTTTT. Protein: CASSSRQGGEKLFF. This chain links TRBV9 with TRBJ1-4, with TRBD1 matching 7 bases. This CDR3 contains 14 residues. Germline V gene lookup returns CDR1 SGDLS and CDR2 YYNGEE. The junction had 7 bases not matched to a gene; V was cut back by 4 bases and J by 7 bases.

This chain uses TRBV4-1 with TRBJ2-2; D tentatively reads TRBD1 or TRBD2 (6 bases each). The CDR3 runs to 16 residues. From germline, CDR1 is MGHRA and CDR2 YSYEKL. Trimming left V 2 bases short and J 3 bases short, with 13 bases between. The DNA for the CDR3 is TGCGCCAGCAGCCAAACGAGGGGGGCCGACACCGGGGAGCTGTTTTTT. It codes for CASSQTRGADTGELFF.

This clonotype was seen many times. The CDR3 nucleotides read TGTGCCAGCAGTGGACAGCCGACGACCCAAGAGACCCAGTACTTC. This encodes CASSGQPTTQETQYF. This chain joins TRBV2 and TRBJ2-5; possible D gene TRBD1, 5 bases. CDR3 length: 15 residues. Trimming left V 4 bases short and J 1 base short, with 13 bases between. The germline gives CDR1 SNHLY, CDR2 FYNNEI.

This clonotype was recorded at least ten times. This chain joins TRBV5-1 and TRBJ1-1, with TRBD1 as a possible D gene (5 bases). The germline V gene has CDR1 SGHRS and CDR2 YFSETQ. Trimming took off 4 bases at V and 1 base at J, with 11 bases between the two ends. The CDR3 runs 14 residues. This CDR3 is CASSMGPGNTEAFF. CDR3 bases: TGCGCCAGCAGCATGGGACCGGGGAACACTGAAGCTTTCTTT.

This clonotype was seen repeatedly, ten times or more. The chain combines TRBV7-9 with TRBJ1-1; weak D call: TRBD1 (6 bases). The germline CDR1 and CDR2 sequences are SEHNR and FQNEAQ (reference sequence). CDR3 length equals 13 residues. Deletions cut 8 bases from V and 4 bases from J, with 14 bases between. The DNA for the CDR3 is TGTGCCAGCGGGTTAGGGGGGATCACTGAAGCTTTCTTT. The encoded protein is CASGLGGITEAFF.

The J gene is TRBJ2-1, the V gene TRBV11-2, with D possibly matching TRBD1 (7 bases). CDR1 and CDR2 from the germline V gene are SGHAT and FQNNGV. Deletions cut 3 bases from V and 1 base from J, with 10 bases between. The CDR3 totals 15 residues. CDR3 sequence (DNA): TGTGCCAGCAGCTTCAGGGGGGATTCCTACAATGAGCAGTTCTTC. Protein product: CASSFRGDSYNEQFF. Together with reference TRBV11-2 and TRBJ2-1, the CDR3 gives the full variable domain: EAGVAQSPRYKIIEKRQSVAFWCNPISGHATLYWYQQILGQGPKLLIQFQNNGVVDDSQLPKDRFSAERLKGVDSTLKIQPAKLEDSAVYLCASSFRGDSYNEQFFGPGTRLTVL.

This clonotype was seen only a few times. V usage is TRBV27 and J usage is TRBJ2-7, with 11 bases lining up with TRBD2. V was pared by 6 bases and J by 7 bases, with 8 bases of the junction left unmatched. The CDR3 runs to 14 residues. Germline assignment: CDR1 MNHEY and CDR2 SMNVEV (reference sequence). The CDR3 nucleotides are TGTGCCAGCAGCTCGGGACTAGCGGCGAGTGAGCAGTACTTC. The encoded protein is CASSSGLAASEQYF.

The genes are TRBV7-2 and TRBJ2-5; D gene ambiguous. The germline gives CDR1 SGHTA, CDR2 FQGNSA. V lost 5 bases, J lost 5 bases, and 12 bases lay in between. The CDR3 totals 13 residues. The CDR3 protein is CASSLDATETQYF. DNA for the CDR3: TGTGCCAGCAGCCTGGACGCCACGGAGACCCAGTACTTC.

This clonotype appeared many times. As DNA, the CDR3 is TGTGCCAGCAGCCGGCCCCCGGACAGACAACATCAGCCCCAGCATTTT. Translated: CASSRPPDRQHQPQHF. This rearrangement joins TRBV7-6 to TRBJ1-5; the D gene is possibly TRBD1 (6 bases). In germline, CDR1 is SGHVS, CDR2 FNYEAQ. CDR3 length: 16 amino acids. V lost 5 bases and J lost 5, with 19 bases in between.

This clonotype was detected many times. The chain couples TRBV4-1 to TRBJ2-5; D is ambiguous. Trimming pared 1 base from V and 5 bases from J, leaving 8 bases between. The CDR3 is made up of 13 amino acids. Germline V CDR1 and CDR2: MGHRA, YSYEKL. For the CDR3, the DNA is TGCGCCAGCAGCCAAGTGTCTGGTGAGACCCAGTACTTC. Translation gives CASSQVSGETQYF.

The rearrangement uses TRBV10-3 and TRBJ2-7, with 8 bases fitting TRBD1. The CDR3 spans 15 residues. J gave up 0 bases and V 2 bases, and 3 bases lay outside the gene matches. CDR1 and CDR2 from the germline V gene are ENHRY and SYGVKD. CDR3 nucleotide sequence: TGTGCCATCAGTGAGGGACAGGGATCCTCCTACGAGCAGTACTTC. This sequence encodes CAISEGQGSSYEQYF.

In this sample, this clonotype turned up a few times. The chain combines TRBV20-1 with TRBJ1-5; D unclear. The CDR3 is made up of 13 amino acids. CDR1 and CDR2 (germline): DFQATT, SNEGSKA (reference sequence). Trimming shortened V by 3 bases and J by 3 bases, and 9 bases separated the two germline ends. Here the CDR3 DNA reads TGCAGTGCTAGCGATGGCCCCAATCAGCCCCAGCATTTT. Its protein product is CSASDGPNQPQHF.

This clonotype was detected ten times or more. This rearrangement joins TRBV3-1 to TRBJ2-7; D is uncertain. V was shortened by 1 base and J by 2 bases, with 6 bases between the two germline ends. Germline CDR1 is LGHDT and CDR2 is YNNKEL (reference sequence). The CDR3 covers 13 residues. The CDR3 is CASSQGVAYEQYF. The CDR3 DNA reads as TGTGCCAGCAGCCAAGGAGTGGCCTACGAGCAGTACTTC.

This clonotype has ten or more counts. The chain carries TRBV12-3 or TRBV12-4 and TRBJ2-3; no definite D call. The ends were cut back, 7 bases at V and 6 bases at J, with 11 bases in the middle. This CDR3 spans 12 amino acids. The CDR3 spells CASTGSSDTQYF. In DNA form, the CDR3 reads TGTGCCAGCACGGGCTCCTCGGATACGCAGTATTTT.

This clonotype was recorded a few times. Given a much more abundant clone one base away, this may be a read error. The CDR3 nucleotides read TGTGCCAGTTGGGACAGCATAGATACGCAGTATTTT. Amino acids: CASWDSIDTQYF. The rearrangement joins TRBV2 to TRBJ2-3, with TRBD1 matching over 7 bases. Germline CDR1 and CDR2: SNHLY and FYNNEI. The CDR3 has 12 residues.

At least ten counts were recorded for this clonotype. The rearrangement joins TRBV12-3 or TRBV12-4 to TRBJ1-1; the D is unclear. Trimming shortened V by 2 bases and J by 1 base, and 8 bases separated the two germline ends. This CDR3 comprises 14 residues. CDR3 sequence (DNA): TGTGCCAGCAGTTTACAACAGCAGAACACTGAAGCTTTCTTT. Protein sequence: CASSLQQQNTEAFF.

V and J are TRBV6-5 and TRBJ2-2; no clear D. The CDR3 has 11 amino acids. Germline assignment: CDR1 MNHEY and CDR2 SVGAGI. Trimming left V 6 bases short and J 6 bases short, with 5 bases between. The CDR3 coding sequence is TGTGCCAGCAGAAAATCCGGGGAGCTGTTTTTT. Translated: CASRKSGELFF.

Many counts were recorded for this clonotype. The chain employs TRBV6-5 and TRBJ1-6; D might be TRBD1 (5 bases). This CDR3 is 12 amino acids long. Trimming took off 9 bases at V and 8 bases at J, with 11 bases between the two ends. Germline lookup yields CDR1 MNHEY and CDR2 SVGAGI. The CDR3 DNA sequence: TGTGCCAGTGGGCAGGGTCATTCACCCCTCCACTTT. Protein product: CASGQGHSPLHF.